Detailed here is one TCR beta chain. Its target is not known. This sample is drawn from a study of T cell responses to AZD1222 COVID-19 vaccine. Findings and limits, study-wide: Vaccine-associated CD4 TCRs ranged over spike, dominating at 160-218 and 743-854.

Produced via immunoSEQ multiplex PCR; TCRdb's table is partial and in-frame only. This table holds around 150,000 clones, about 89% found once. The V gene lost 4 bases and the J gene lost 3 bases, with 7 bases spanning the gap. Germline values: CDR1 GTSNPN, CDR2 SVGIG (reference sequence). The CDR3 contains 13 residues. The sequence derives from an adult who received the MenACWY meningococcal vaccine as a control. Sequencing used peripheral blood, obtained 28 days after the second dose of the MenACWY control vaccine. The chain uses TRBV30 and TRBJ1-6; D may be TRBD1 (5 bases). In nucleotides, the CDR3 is TGTGCCTGGACCCAGGGCTATAATTCACCCCTCCACTTT. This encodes CAWTQGYNSPLHF. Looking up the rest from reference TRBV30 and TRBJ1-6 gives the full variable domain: SQTIHQWPATLVQPVGSPLSLECTVEGTSNPNLYWYRQAAGRGLQLLFYSVGIGQISSEVPQNLSASRPQDRQFILSSKKLLLSDSGFYLCAWTQGYNSPLHFGNGTRLTVT.